This T cell receptor beta chain emerged from a study of beta chain features in type 1 diabetes. Overall study findings and caveats: Type 1 diabetes patients showed a moderate but significant shortening of TCRB CDR3s in all four CD4+ subsets. In comparison with healthy donors, patients had naive, central memory and Treg TCRB repertoires that appeared more similar.

V lost 1 base to trimming and J lost 8 bases, with 12 bases between them. The CDR3 sequence is 13 residues long. The germline V gene has CDR1 SGDLS and CDR2 YYNGEE. As every portion of the isolated RNA was reverse transcribed, the sequencing read expressed TCRB transcripts. Assay: immunoSEQ multiplex PCR; the TCRdb copy retains only in-frame clones and omits some. This sample has some 350,000 clones, with around 10% found just once. This clone was observed a few times. As yet, its antigen is unknown. This TCR derives from a man aged 25-40 years with type 1 diabetes. Sequencing used central memory CD4+ T cells from blood. The chain couples TRBV9 to TRBJ1-1; no definite D call. The CDR3 bases are TGTGCCAGCAGCGTACTTCTTTGGAGCGAAGCTTTCTTT. Its protein product is CASSVLLWSEAFF.